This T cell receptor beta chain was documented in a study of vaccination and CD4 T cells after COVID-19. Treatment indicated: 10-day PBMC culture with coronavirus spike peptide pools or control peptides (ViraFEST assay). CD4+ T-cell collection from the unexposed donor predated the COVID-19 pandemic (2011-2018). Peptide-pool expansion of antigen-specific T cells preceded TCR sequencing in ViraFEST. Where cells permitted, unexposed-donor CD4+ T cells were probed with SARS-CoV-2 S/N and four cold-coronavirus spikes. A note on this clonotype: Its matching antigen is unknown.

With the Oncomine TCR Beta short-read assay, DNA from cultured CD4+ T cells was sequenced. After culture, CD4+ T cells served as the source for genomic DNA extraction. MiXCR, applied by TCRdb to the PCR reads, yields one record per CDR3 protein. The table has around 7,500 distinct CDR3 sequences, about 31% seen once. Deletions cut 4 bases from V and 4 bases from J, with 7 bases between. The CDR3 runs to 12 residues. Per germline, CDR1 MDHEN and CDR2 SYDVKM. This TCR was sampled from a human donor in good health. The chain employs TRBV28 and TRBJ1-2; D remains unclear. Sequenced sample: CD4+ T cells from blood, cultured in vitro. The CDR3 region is CASSYLSYGYTF. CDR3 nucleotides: TGTGCCAGCAGTTACCTATCCTATGGCTACACCTTC.